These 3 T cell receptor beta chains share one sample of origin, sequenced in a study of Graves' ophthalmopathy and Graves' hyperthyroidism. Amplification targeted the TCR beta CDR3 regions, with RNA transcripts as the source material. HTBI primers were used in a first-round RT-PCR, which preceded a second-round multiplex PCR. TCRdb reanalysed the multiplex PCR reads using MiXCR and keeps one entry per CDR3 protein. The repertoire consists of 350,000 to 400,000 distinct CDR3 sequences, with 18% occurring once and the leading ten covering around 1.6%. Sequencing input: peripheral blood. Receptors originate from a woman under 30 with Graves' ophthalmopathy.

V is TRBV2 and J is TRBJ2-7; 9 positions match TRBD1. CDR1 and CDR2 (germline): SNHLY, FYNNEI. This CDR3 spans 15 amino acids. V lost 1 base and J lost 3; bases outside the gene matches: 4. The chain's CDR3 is CASSEGGTGLYEQYF. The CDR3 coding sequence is TGTGCCAGCAGTGAAGGGGGGACAGGGCTCTACGAGCAGTACTTC.

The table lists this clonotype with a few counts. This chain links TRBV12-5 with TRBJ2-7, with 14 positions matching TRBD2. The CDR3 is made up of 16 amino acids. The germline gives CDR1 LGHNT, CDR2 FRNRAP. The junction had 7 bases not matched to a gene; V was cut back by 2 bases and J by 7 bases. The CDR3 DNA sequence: TGTGCTAGTGGTTTGCCGGGACTAGCGGGAGAAGCAGAGCAGTACTTC. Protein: CASGLPGLAGEAEQYF.

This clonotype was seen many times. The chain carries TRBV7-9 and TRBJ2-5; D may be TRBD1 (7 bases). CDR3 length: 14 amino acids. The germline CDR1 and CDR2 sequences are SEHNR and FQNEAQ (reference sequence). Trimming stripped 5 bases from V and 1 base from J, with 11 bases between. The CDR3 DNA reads TGTGCCAGCAGCCCCCAGGGGGGCCAAGAGACCCAGTACTTC. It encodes CASSPQGGQETQYF.